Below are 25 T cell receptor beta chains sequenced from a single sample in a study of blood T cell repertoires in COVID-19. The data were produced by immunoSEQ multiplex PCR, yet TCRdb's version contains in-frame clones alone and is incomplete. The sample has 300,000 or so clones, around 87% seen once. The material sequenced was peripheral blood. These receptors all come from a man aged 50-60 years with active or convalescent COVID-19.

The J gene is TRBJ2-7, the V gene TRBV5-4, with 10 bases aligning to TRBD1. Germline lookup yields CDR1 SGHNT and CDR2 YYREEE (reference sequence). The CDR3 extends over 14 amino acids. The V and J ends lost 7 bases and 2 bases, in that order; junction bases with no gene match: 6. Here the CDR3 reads CASGTGVGTYEQYF. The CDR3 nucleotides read TGTGCCAGCGGGACAGGGGTCGGGACCTACGAGCAGTACTTC.

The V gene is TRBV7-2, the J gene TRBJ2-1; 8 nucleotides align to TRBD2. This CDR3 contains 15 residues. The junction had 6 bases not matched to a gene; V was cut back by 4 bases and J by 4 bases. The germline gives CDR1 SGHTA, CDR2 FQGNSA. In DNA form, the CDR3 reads TGTGCCAGCAGCTCCAGCGGGGGTACATACAATGAGCAGTTCTTC. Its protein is CASSSSGGTYNEQFF.

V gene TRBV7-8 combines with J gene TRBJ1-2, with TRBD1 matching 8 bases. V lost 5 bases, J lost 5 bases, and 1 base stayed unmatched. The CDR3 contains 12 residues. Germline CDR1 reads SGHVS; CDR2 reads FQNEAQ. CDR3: CASSRTGYGYTF. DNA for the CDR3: TGTGCCAGCAGCCGGACAGGGTATGGCTACACCTTC.

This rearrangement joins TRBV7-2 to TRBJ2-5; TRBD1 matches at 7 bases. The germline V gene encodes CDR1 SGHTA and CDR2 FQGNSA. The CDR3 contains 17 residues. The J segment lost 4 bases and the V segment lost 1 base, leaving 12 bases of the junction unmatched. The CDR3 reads CASSLGARGRRGETQYF. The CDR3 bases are TGTGCCAGCAGCTTAGGGGCTAGGGGGCGAAGGGGAGAGACCCAGTACTTC.

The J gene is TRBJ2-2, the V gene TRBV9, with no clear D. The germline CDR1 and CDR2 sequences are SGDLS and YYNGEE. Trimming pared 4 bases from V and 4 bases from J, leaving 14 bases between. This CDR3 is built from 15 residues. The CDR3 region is CASSPGASGTGELFF. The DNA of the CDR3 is TGTGCCAGCAGCCCCGGTGCTTCGGGCACCGGGGAGCTGTTTTTT.

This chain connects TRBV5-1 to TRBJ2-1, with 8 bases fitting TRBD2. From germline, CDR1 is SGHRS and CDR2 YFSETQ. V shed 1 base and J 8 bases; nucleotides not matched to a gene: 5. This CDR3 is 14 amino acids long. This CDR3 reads CASSLTGRADEQFF. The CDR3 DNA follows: TGCGCCAGCAGCTTGACCGGGAGGGCCGATGAGCAGTTCTTC.

The CDR3 is CASSLRGLPSDRGYTF. The CDR3 bases are TGCGCCAGCAGCTTGCGGGGTCTGCCGTCTGATCGGGGCTACACCTTC. The chain recombines TRBV5-1 with TRBJ1-2, with no clear D. The CDR3 runs to 16 residues. The germline V gene encodes CDR1 SGHRS and CDR2 YFSETQ. Trimming cost V 1 base and J 8 bases, with 21 bases left between them.

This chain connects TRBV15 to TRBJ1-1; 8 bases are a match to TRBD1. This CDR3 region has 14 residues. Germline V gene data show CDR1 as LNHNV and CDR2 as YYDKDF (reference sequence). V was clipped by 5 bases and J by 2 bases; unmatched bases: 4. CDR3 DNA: TGTGCCACCAGCCCCAGGGGGCTCAACACTGAAGCTTTCTTT. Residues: CATSPRGLNTEAFF.

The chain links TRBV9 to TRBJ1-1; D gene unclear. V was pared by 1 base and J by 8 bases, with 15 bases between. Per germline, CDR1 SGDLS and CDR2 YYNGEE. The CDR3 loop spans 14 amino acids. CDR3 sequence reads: CASSVSPRGQEAFF. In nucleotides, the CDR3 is TGTGCCAGCAGCGTATCCCCGCGGGGTCAGGAAGCTTTCTTT.

The CDR3 DNA is TGTGCCAGCAGTGCAGACAGATACAATCAGCCCCAGCATTTT. Protein: CASSADRYNQPQHF. This rearrangement joins TRBV2 to TRBJ1-5, with D perhaps matching TRBD1 (5 bases). Germline V gives CDR1 SNHLY, CDR2 FYNNEI. CDR3 size: 14 residues. The ends were cut back, 4 bases at V and 3 bases at J, with 10 bases in the middle. Filled out from reference TRBV2 and TRBJ1-5, the complete variable domain reads EPEVTQTPSHQVTQMGQEVILRCVPISNHLYFYWYRQILGQKVEFLVSFYNNEISEKSEIFDDQFSVERPDGSNFTLKIRSTKLEDSAMYFCASSADRYNQPQHFGDGTRLSIL.

The CDR3 DNA reads as TGCGCCAGCAGCTGGCCCAACCGGGACACATATCCGGGCGAGCAGTACTTC. Translation: CASSWPNRDTYPGEQYF. V and J are TRBV5-1 and TRBJ2-7, with a weak D call TRBD1 (6 bases). V lost 3 bases to trimming and J lost 6 bases, with 25 bases between them. This CDR3 comprises 17 residues. Germline values: CDR1 SGHRS, CDR2 YFSETQ.

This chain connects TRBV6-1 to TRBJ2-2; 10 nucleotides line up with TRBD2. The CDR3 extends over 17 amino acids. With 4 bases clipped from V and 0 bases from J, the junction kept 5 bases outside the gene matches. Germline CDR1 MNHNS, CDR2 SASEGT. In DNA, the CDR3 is TGTGCCAGCAGTGCACTAGCGGGGAGAACGAACACCGGGGAGCTGTTTTTT. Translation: CASSALAGRTNTGELFF.

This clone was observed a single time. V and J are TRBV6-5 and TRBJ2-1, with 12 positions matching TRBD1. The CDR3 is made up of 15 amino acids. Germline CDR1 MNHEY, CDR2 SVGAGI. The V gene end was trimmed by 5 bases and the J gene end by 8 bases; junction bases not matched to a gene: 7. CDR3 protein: CASSRPGQGAYEQFF. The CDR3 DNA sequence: TGTGCCAGCAGTCGCCCGGGACAGGGGGCTTATGAGCAGTTCTTC.

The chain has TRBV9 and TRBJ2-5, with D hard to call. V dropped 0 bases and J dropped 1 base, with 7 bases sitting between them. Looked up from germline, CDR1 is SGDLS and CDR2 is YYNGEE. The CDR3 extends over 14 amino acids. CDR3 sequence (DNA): TGTGCCAGCAGCGTAGGGCAGGCCCAAGAGACCCAGTACTTC. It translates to CASSVGQAQETQYF.

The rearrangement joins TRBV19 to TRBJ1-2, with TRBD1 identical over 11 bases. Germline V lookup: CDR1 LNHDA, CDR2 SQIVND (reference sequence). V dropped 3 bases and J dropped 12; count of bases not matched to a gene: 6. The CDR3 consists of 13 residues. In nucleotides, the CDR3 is TGTGCCAGTAGTATGAGGGACAGGGGGATCAACACCTTC. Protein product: CASSMRDRGINTF. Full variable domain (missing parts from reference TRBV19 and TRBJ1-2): DGGITQSPKYLFRKEGQNVTLSCEQNLNHDAMYWYRQDPGQGLRLIYYSQIVNDFQKGDIAEGYSVSREKKESFPLTVTSAQKNPTAFYLCASSMRDRGINTFGSGTRLTVV.

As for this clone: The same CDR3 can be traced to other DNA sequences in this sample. CDR3 DNA: TGTGCCAGCAGTGAAAGGGGCTACGAGCAGTACTTC. It is translated as CASSERGYEQYF. This chain uses TRBV2 with TRBJ2-7, with a tentative D call TRBD1 (5 bases). CDR3 length: 12 residues. CDR1 is SNHLY and CDR2 is FYNNEI in the germline V gene. V was pared by 2 bases and J by 3 bases, with 5 bases between.

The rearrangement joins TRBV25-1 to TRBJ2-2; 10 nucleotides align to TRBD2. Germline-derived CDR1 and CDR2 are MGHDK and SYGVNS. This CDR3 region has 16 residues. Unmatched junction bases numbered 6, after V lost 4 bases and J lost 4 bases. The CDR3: CASSGPLAGATGELFF. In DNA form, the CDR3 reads TGTGCCAGCAGTGGACCCCTAGCGGGGGCCACCGGGGAGCTGTTTTTT. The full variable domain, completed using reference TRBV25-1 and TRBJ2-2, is EADIYQTPRYLVIGTGKKITLECSQTMGHDKMYWYQQDPGMELHLIHYSYGVNSTEKGDLSSESTVSRIRTEHFPLTLESARPSHTSQYLCASSGPLAGATGELFFGEGSRLTVL.

CDR3 nucleotides: TGCGCCAGCAGCCAAGATGACCCCCGGACAGTAAACTATGGCTACACCTTC. Its translation is CASSQDDPRTVNYGYTF. The chain joins TRBV4-3 to TRBJ1-2, with TRBD1 as a possible D gene (6 bases). Germline V gene sequence: CDR1 LGHNA, CDR2 YSLEER. V was pared by 0 bases and J by 2 bases, with 16 bases between. The CDR3 is 17 amino acids.

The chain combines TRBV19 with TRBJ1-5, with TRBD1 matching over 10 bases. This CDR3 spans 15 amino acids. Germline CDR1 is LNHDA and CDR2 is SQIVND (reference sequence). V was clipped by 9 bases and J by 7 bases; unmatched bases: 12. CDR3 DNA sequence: TGTGCCAGCGCCGGGACAGGGGACCTGGGCCAGCCCCAGCATTTT. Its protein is CASAGTGDLGQPQHF.

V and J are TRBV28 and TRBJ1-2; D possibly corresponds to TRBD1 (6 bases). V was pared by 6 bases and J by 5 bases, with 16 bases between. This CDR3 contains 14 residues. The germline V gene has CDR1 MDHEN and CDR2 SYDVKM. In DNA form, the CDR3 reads TGTGCCAGCAGGAAAGAGGGACATACGTATGGCTACACCTTC. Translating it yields CASRKEGHTYGYTF.

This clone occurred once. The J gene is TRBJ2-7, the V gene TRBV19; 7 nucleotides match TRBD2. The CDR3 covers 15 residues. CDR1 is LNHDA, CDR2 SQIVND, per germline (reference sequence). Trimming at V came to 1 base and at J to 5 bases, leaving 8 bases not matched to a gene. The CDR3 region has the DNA TGTGCCAGTAGTATAGCACAAGCGGGAAAGAACGAGCAGTACTTC. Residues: CASSIAQAGKNEQYF.

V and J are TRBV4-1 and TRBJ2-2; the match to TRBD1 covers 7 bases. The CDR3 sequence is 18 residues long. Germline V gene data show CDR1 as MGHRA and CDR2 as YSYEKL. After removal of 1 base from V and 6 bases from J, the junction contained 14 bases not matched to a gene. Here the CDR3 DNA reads TGCGCCAGCAGCCAAGTCGCGATGGCAGGGGGTATTGCCGGGGAGCTGTTTTTT. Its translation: CASSQVAMAGGIAGELFF.

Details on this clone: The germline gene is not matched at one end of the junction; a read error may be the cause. In DNA, the CDR3 is TGTGCCAGCAGTAAAGCCGGGACAGGGGGTGAAGAGCAGTACTTC. Translated: CASSKAGTGGEEQYF. The chain employs TRBV2 and TRBJ2-7; 11 nucleotides align to TRBD1. This CDR3 is 15 amino acids long. Germline V CDR1 and CDR2: SNHLY, FYNNEI. The full variable domain, rest sourced from reference TRBV2 and TRBJ2-7, is EPEVTQTPSHQVTQMGQEVILRCVPISNHLYFYWYRQILGQKVEFLVSFYNNEISEKSEIFDDQFSVERPDGSNFTLKIRSTKLEDSAMYFCASSKAGTGGEEQYFGPGTRLTVT.

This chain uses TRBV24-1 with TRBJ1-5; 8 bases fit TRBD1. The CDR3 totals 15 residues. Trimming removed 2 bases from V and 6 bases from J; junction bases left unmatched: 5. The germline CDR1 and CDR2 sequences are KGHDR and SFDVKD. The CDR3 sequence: CATSDSDRDGQPQHF. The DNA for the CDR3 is TGTGCCACCAGTGATTCGGACAGGGATGGTCAGCCCCAGCATTTT.

CDR3 sequence: CASSLEQGVTEAFF. CDR3 DNA sequence: TGCGCCAGCAGCTTGGAGCAGGGGGTCACTGAAGCTTTCTTT. The chain combines TRBV5-1 with TRBJ1-1, with 7 positions matching TRBD1. Germline CDR1 SGHRS, CDR2 YFSETQ. The CDR3 has 14 residues. V lost 0 bases, J lost 4 bases, and 3 bases stayed unmatched. The whole variable domain, filled in from reference TRBV5-1 and TRBJ1-1, reads KAGVTQTPRYLIKTRGQQVTLSCSPISGHRSVSWYQQTPGQGLQFLFEYFSETQRNKGNFPGRFSGRQFSNSRSEMNVSTLELGDSALYLCASSLEQGVTEAFFGQGTRLTVV.